These 9 T cell receptor beta chains share one sample of origin, sequenced in a study of blood T cell repertoires in COVID-19 (TCRdb year 2020). Receptor libraries were prepared by the immunoSEQ multiplex PCR assay. What TCRdb holds here is the immuneACCESS table cut down to in-frame rearrangements. Part of the clones is not present; checked against another copy, under half of the missing clones reflect an unresolved V gene, and the others are unexplained. The sample table contains around 210,000 clones; only one count was recorded for about 90% of them. The top ten clonotypes cover roughly 1.5% of the sample. Specimen: peripheral blood. All receptors derive from a man aged 18 to 29 with active or convalescent COVID-19.

V is TRBV3-1 (or the pseudogene TRBV3-2) and J is TRBJ2-7, with 10 bases that match TRBD1. Germline V gene data show CDR1 as LGHDT and CDR2 as YNNKEL (reference sequence). CDR3 length equals 15 residues. Trimming at V came to 1 base and at J to 5 bases, leaving 5 bases not matched to a gene. In DNA, the CDR3 is TGTGCCAGCAGCCAAGCCGGGACAGGGGCGGACGAGCAGTACTTC. This translates into CASSQAGTGADEQYF.

The chain combines TRBV3-1 (or the pseudogene TRBV3-2) with TRBJ1-3; D possibly corresponds to TRBD1 (5 bases). The CDR3 totals 15 residues. The V end lost 1 base, the J end lost 4 bases, and 11 bases lay between the germline ends. Germline V gene data show CDR1 as LGHDT and CDR2 as YNNKEL (reference sequence). CDR3 sequence (DNA): TGTGCCAGCAGCCAAGGACTAGGGGCCGGAAACACCATATATTTT. Translated, it gives CASSQGLGAGNTIYF.

V usage is TRBV6-1 and J usage is TRBJ1-2; maybe TRBD1 (5 bases). The CDR3 contains 14 residues. Trimming shortened V by 2 bases and J by 4 bases, and 11 bases separated the two germline ends. Germline values: CDR1 MNHNS, CDR2 SASEGT. Here the CDR3 DNA reads TGTGCCAGCAGTGAAAATCTGGGGCGCTATGGCTACACCTTC. Translation gives CASSENLGRYGYTF.

The rearrangement links TRBV10-2 to TRBJ2-7; the D gene is possibly TRBD2 (5 bases). Looked up from germline, CDR1 is WSHSY and CDR2 is SAAADI. This CDR3 comprises 13 residues. V shed 2 bases and J shed 2 bases, with 7 bases lying between them. The CDR3, as DNA: TGCGCCAGCAGTGAGGGGAGTGCCTACGAGCAGTACTTC. It translates to CASSEGSAYEQYF.

The V gene is TRBV28, the J gene TRBJ1-6; 7 bases are a match to TRBD1. Germline assignment: CDR1 MDHEN and CDR2 SYDVKM. This CDR3 has 14 amino acids. With 6 bases clipped from V and 9 bases from J, the junction kept 8 bases outside the gene matches. In nucleotides, the CDR3 is TGTGCCAGCAGAGGTACGGGACAGCCTTCACCCCTCCACTTT. It is translated as CASRGTGQPSPLHF.

The sample holds a few counts of this clone. The chain is built from TRBV28 and TRBJ1-2; D possibly corresponds to TRBD1 (5 bases). CDR1 is MDHEN and CDR2 is SYDVKM in the germline V gene. V lost 7 bases and J 8 bases, leaving 23 bases between the germline ends. The CDR3 covers 15 residues. CDR3 nucleotides: TGTGCCAGCAAAAGGAGGGCGGACCAACCAGGGGGCTACACCTTC. Residues: CASKRRADQPGGYTF.

The V call is TRBV10-2, the J call TRBJ1-1; D call uncertain. Germline V gene data show CDR1 as WSHSY and CDR2 as SAAADI. This CDR3 spans 11 amino acids. V gave up 6 bases and J gave up 2 bases, with 4 bases separating them. CDR3 amino acids: CASRLNTEAFF. In DNA form, the CDR3 reads TGCGCCAGCAGACTAAACACTGAAGCTTTCTTT.

This chain uses TRBV6-5 with TRBJ1-1; a possible D gene is TRBD1 (6 bases). V was clipped by 6 bases and J by 1 base, with 12 bases between them. The germline gives CDR1 MNHEY, CDR2 SVGAGI. This CDR3 spans 14 amino acids. In nucleotides, the CDR3 is TGTGCCAGCAGAAGGGACACCAGGAACACTGAAGCTTTCTTT. Protein: CASRRDTRNTEAFF.

The chain is built from TRBV24-1 and TRBJ1-1; 8 positions agree with TRBD1. Trimming cost V 3 bases and J 5 bases; bases outside gene matches: 7. CDR3 size: 15 residues. CDR1 and CDR2 (germline): KGHDR, SFDVKD. The CDR3 region has the DNA TGTGCCACCAGTGATACCAGACAGGGGAGTACTGAAGCTTTCTTT. It translates to CATSDTRQGSTEAFF.